A single sample gave rise to the 18 T cell receptor beta chains below, sequenced in a study of radiotherapy plus CTLA-4 blockade in lung cancer. Sequencing used immunoSEQ multiplex PCR; TCRdb keeps in-frame clones, though not all of them. In the table there are over 85,000 clones, 85% to 90% of which are singletons. Source: peripheral blood, taken from a patient treated with radiotherapy plus ipilimumab. The source of these receptors is a human donor with non-small cell lung cancer that progressed on radiotherapy plus ipilimumab.

Only a few counts were recorded for this clone. This chain joins TRBV6-5 and TRBJ1-1, with 7 nucleotides matching TRBD1. The CDR3 runs 14 residues. Germline lookup yields CDR1 MNHEY and CDR2 SVGAGI. J lost 3 bases, V lost 5 bases, and 6 bases had no gene match. The CDR3: CASSVPGQYTEAFF. The CDR3 nucleotides are TGTGCCAGCAGTGTACCGGGACAGTACACTGAAGCTTTCTTT.

DNA of the CDR3: TGTGCCAGCAGTGAGGGACAGCGACCTGAAGCTTTCTTT. Protein product: CASSEGQRPEAFF. The genes are TRBV6-5 and TRBJ1-1; 7 bases match TRBD1. V was pared by 5 bases and J by 6 bases, with 6 bases of the junction left unmatched. This CDR3 contains 13 residues. Germline V gives CDR1 MNHEY, CDR2 SVGAGI.

This clone showed up just once. V usage is TRBV19 and J usage is TRBJ2-5; D ambiguous. Germline V gives CDR1 LNHDA, CDR2 SQIVND (reference sequence). This CDR3 comprises 11 residues. The V and J ends lost 6 bases and 9 bases respectively, with 11 bases between them. In nucleotides, the CDR3 is TGTGCCAGTAGCCGTTTAAGGGCCCAGTACTTC. Its translation is CASSRLRAQYF.

This clone was observed a few times. The chain employs TRBV7-2 and TRBJ2-7, with TRBD1 as a possible D gene (5 bases). This CDR3 is 14 amino acids long. Germline V lookup: CDR1 SGHTA, CDR2 FQGNSA. V dropped 4 bases and J dropped 0 bases, with 10 bases sitting between them. This CDR3 is CASSSQEISYEQYF. The CDR3 bases are TGTGCCAGCAGCTCACAGGAAATCTCCTACGAGCAGTACTTC. The variable domain in full, completed from reference TRBV7-2 and TRBJ2-7, reads GAGVSQSPSNKVTEKGKDVELRCDPISGHTALYWYRQSLGQGLEFLIYFQGNSAPDKSGLPSDRFSAERTGGSVSTLTIQRTQQEDSAVYLCASSSQEISYEQYFGPGTRLTVT.

The chain combines TRBV4-1 with TRBJ2-2, with D maybe TRBD1 (6 bases). CDR1 and CDR2 (germline): MGHRA, YSYEKL. The CDR3 extends over 19 amino acids. Trimming left V 0 bases short and J 2 bases short, with 19 bases between. CDR3 sequence (DNA): TGCGCCAGCAGCCAAGATCACGCCGCCCACAGGGTAAACACCGGGGAGCTGTTTTTT. It specifies CASSQDHAAHRVNTGELFF.

The chain recombines TRBV27 with TRBJ2-7; no clear D gene. V was shortened by 2 bases and J by 4 bases, with 9 bases between the two germline ends. The CDR3 runs 13 residues. Germline CDR1 MNHEY, CDR2 SMNVEV (reference sequence). CDR3 loop: CASSLQDRYEQYF. The CDR3 DNA sequence: TGTGCCAGCAGTTTACAGGATCGATACGAGCAGTACTTC.

J is TRBJ2-7 and V is TRBV10-2; perhaps TRBD2 as D (5 bases). V gave up 7 bases and J gave up 1 base, with 11 bases separating them. Germline CDR1 reads WSHSY; CDR2 reads SAAADI. The CDR3 contains 13 residues. Here the CDR3 DNA reads TGCGCCAGCAATCAGCGGCCTTCCTACGAGCAGTACTTC. It is translated as CASNQRPSYEQYF.

This chain joins TRBV28 and TRBJ2-6; D is ambiguous. V gave up 8 bases and J gave up 0 bases, with 5 bases separating them. Germline V gene sequence: CDR1 MDHEN, CDR2 SYDVKM. The CDR3 runs to 13 residues. The CDR3 sequence is CASSLSGANVLTF. The DNA of the CDR3 is TGTGCCAGCTCTCTCTCTGGGGCCAACGTCCTGACTTTC.

This clone appeared a few times. Here the CDR3 reads CASSHTSGNNPAEQYF. In DNA form, the CDR3 reads TGTGCCAGCAGCCACACTAGCGGGAATAACCCAGCCGAGCAGTACTTC. V is TRBV4-2 and J is TRBJ2-7, with TRBD2 matching 10 bases. This CDR3 is 16 amino acids long. V gave up 3 bases and J gave up 6 bases; unmatched junction bases: 11. Per the germline V gene, CDR1 is LGHNA and CDR2 is YNFKEQ.

The V and J genes are TRBV6-5 and TRBJ2-7; D may be TRBD1 (6 bases). The CDR3 runs 14 residues. CDR1 MNHEY and CDR2 SVGAGI come from the germline V gene. The V and J ends lost 5 bases and 7 bases respectively, with 18 bases between them. The CDR3 protein is CASSRLTGRAEQYF. For the CDR3, the DNA is TGTGCCAGCAGTAGATTGACAGGCCGTGCGGAGCAGTACTTC.

V and J are TRBV9 and TRBJ2-3; no definite D call. Germline V CDR1 and CDR2: SGDLS, YYNGEE. The V and J ends lost 2 bases and 0 bases respectively, with 22 bases between them. This CDR3 spans 19 amino acids. The CDR3 bases are TGTGCCAGCAGCGTCCCCTCTCGGACGCCTGGTGCTAGCACAGATACGCAGTATTTT. Its protein is CASSVPSRTPGASTDTQYF.

The chain couples TRBV5-1 to TRBJ2-3; 10 nucleotides align to TRBD1. With V trimmed by 5 bases and J by 3 bases, 9 bases remained unmatched. CDR1 and CDR2 from the germline V gene are SGHRS and YFSETQ. CDR3 length: 16 residues. In nucleotides, the CDR3 is TGCGCCAGCAGATTTGGGGACAGGGGTAGGACAGATACGCAGTATTTT. Translation: CASRFGDRGRTDTQYF.

This clone came up a few times. J is TRBJ1-1 and V is TRBV6-5, with D possibly being TRBD1 (6 bases). CDR1 is MNHEY and CDR2 is SVGAGI in the germline V gene. Trimming removed 5 bases from V and 9 bases from J, with 22 bases in between. The CDR3 contains 15 residues. The CDR3 region is CASSRSPRTEGQAFF. The CDR3 DNA follows: TGTGCCAGCAGTCGATCACCTCGGACAGAGGGCCAAGCTTTCTTT.

This clone was found a few times. The chain joins TRBV10-3 to TRBJ1-2; 11 nucleotides agree with TRBD1. The germline V gene encodes CDR1 ENHRY and CDR2 SYGVKD. V dropped 2 bases and J dropped 13; count of bases not matched to a gene: 3. There are 12 residues in the CDR3. The chain's CDR3 is CAISEGQGACTF. The CDR3, as DNA: TGTGCCATCAGTGAGGGACAGGGGGCTTGCACCTTC.

This chain uses TRBV18 with TRBJ1-1, with D perhaps TRBD1 (5 bases). Germline V gives CDR1 KGHSH, CDR2 LQKENI. V was pared by 3 bases and J by 1 base, with 12 bases between. The CDR3 is 15 residues long. The DNA of the CDR3 is TGTGCCAGCTCACCCCGGGAAGGGACGAACACTGAAGCTTTCTTT. It is translated as CASSPREGTNTEAFF.

The chain links TRBV6-1 to TRBJ2-3; 9 bases are a match to TRBD2. This CDR3 region has 15 residues. The germline CDR1 and CDR2 sequences are MNHNS and SASEGT. Trimming took 7 bases from V and 2 from J; bases not matched to a gene: 7. CDR3 protein: CASTGLAGDTDTQYF. CDR3 DNA sequence: TGTGCCAGCACCGGGTTAGCGGGAGACACAGATACGCAGTATTTT.

This clone was detected once. Other nucleotide sequences from this sample produce the same CDR3. The rearrangement joins TRBV5-5 to TRBJ1-2; D is undetermined. The germline V gene has CDR1 SGHKS and CDR2 YYEKEE (reference sequence). The CDR3 loop spans 13 amino acids. The ends were cut back, 2 bases at V and 2 bases at J, with 7 bases in the middle. The CDR3 nucleotides read TGTGCCAGCAGCTTCGATACCAACTATGGCTACACCTTC. Protein product: CASSFDTNYGYTF.

The chain couples TRBV2 to TRBJ2-3; 10 bases fit TRBD1. The CDR3 has 16 amino acids. V shed 5 bases, J shed 3 bases, and the junction held 8 bases outside the gene matches. Germline CDR1 and CDR2: SNHLY and FYNNEI. CDR3: CASSSGQGGRTDTQYF. CDR3 sequence (DNA): TGTGCCAGCAGTTCAGGACAGGGGGGGAGGACAGATACGCAGTATTTT. Together with reference TRBV2 and TRBJ2-3, the CDR3 gives the full variable domain: EPEVTQTPSHQVTQMGQEVILRCVPISNHLYFYWYRQILGQKVEFLVSFYNNEISEKSEIFDDQFSVERPDGSNFTLKIRSTKLEDSAMYFCASSSGQGGRTDTQYFGPGTRLTVL.